Following are 15 T cell receptor beta chains from one sample sequenced in a study of T cell responses to AZD1222 COVID-19 vaccine. Here immunoSEQ multiplex PCR was the method, and the copy in TCRdb shows in-frame clones only, minus some. The repertoire holds some 140,000 clones, with 85% as singletons. This sample comprised peripheral blood, obtained 28 days after the second dose of the MenACWY control vaccine. Receptor source: an adult who received the MenACWY meningococcal vaccine as a control.

This clone was observed a handful of times. V and J are TRBV5-1 and TRBJ2-2; perhaps TRBD1 as D (6 bases). V dropped 7 bases and J dropped 3 bases, with 10 bases sitting between them. The CDR3 contains 13 residues. CDR1 and CDR2 (germline): SGHRS, YFSETQ. Written as DNA, the CDR3 is TGCGCCAGCGGTAGGGGGTACACCGGGGAGCTGTTTTTT. Its translation is CASGRGYTGELFF.

The chain is built from TRBV19 and TRBJ1-5; the D is unclear. CDR3 length: 14 amino acids. Germline CDR1 and CDR2: LNHDA and SQIVND (reference sequence). V was shortened by 6 bases and J by 4 bases, with 13 bases between the two germline ends. CDR3 amino acids: CASSPPPTNQPQHF. CDR3 DNA: TGTGCCAGTAGCCCGCCCCCGACGAATCAGCCCCAGCATTTT.

This clone was picked up a small number of times. The V gene is TRBV6-2 or TRBV6-3, the J gene TRBJ2-7, with no clear D. Between the trimmed V and J ends, which lost 3 bases and 1 base, there was a span of 13 bases. The CDR3 sequence is 15 residues long. CDR1 MNHEY and CDR2 SVGEGT come from the germline V gene. CDR3 nucleotide sequence: TGTGCCAGCAGTTATTCCTCGGACGGATCCTACGAGCAGTACTTC. Its protein product is CASSYSSDGSYEQYF.

This chain connects TRBV20-1 to TRBJ1-1; D unresolved. The CDR3 sequence is 11 residues long. Trimming pared 1 base from V and 11 bases from J, leaving 11 bases between. Germline CDR1 is DFQATT and CDR2 is SNEGSKA (reference sequence). The CDR3 region is CSARAPSGAFF. The CDR3 DNA reads as TGCAGTGCTAGAGCCCCCTCGGGGGCTTTCTTT.

The chain couples TRBV19 to TRBJ2-7, with 7 bases aligning to TRBD2. The V and J ends lost 3 bases and 0 bases, in that order; junction bases with no gene match: 2. Germline-derived CDR1 and CDR2 are LNHDA and SQIVND (reference sequence). The CDR3 extends over 14 amino acids. The CDR3 is CASSMRGSSYEQYF. DNA for the CDR3: TGTGCCAGTAGTATGCGGGGGAGCTCCTACGAGCAGTACTTC.

V gene TRBV12-3 or TRBV12-4 combines with J gene TRBJ2-3, with a weak D call TRBD1 (5 bases). The CDR3 loop spans 13 amino acids. V lost 1 base to trimming and J lost 5 bases, with 7 bases between them. The CDR3 loop is CASSLEGLDTQYF. DNA of the CDR3: TGTGCCAGCAGTTTAGAGGGGTTAGATACGCAGTATTTT.

V is TRBV9 and J is TRBJ2-3; D may be TRBD2 (7 bases). This CDR3 comprises 15 residues. CDR1 and CDR2 from the germline V gene are SGDLS and YYNGEE. V shed 1 base and J shed 4 bases, with 13 bases lying between them. CDR3 nucleotides: TGTGCCAGCAGCGTATTGGGGGGGCAGGCAGATACGCAGTATTTT. Translation gives CASSVLGGQADTQYF.

The rearrangement uses TRBV6-6 and TRBJ1-2; the match to TRBD1 covers 7 bases. Unmatched junction bases numbered 7, after V lost 7 bases and J lost 5 bases. The CDR3 runs to 13 residues. Per germline, CDR1 MNHNY and CDR2 SVGAGI (reference sequence). CDR3 in amino acids: CASNQGGAYGYTF. In nucleotides, the CDR3 is TGTGCCAGCAACCAGGGGGGCGCTTATGGCTACACCTTC.

The gene calls are TRBV28 and TRBJ1-3, with a tentative D call TRBD1 (5 bases). The CDR3 runs to 14 residues. Trimming shortened V by 6 bases and J by 6 bases, and 15 bases separated the two germline ends. Germline values: CDR1 MDHEN, CDR2 SYDVKM. The CDR3 spells CASRSAGRENTIYF. CDR3 DNA: TGTGCCAGCAGGTCGGCAGGGAGAGAAAACACCATATATTTT.

The CDR3, as DNA: TGTGCCAGCAGCAAAAGGGGGTCGGGACAGGGAGATGAGCAGTTCTTC. Translation gives CASSKRGSGQGDEQFF. The chain carries TRBV21-1 and TRBJ2-1; the table assigns TRBD1, which was not confirmed against the DNA. TRBV21-1 is described as a pseudogene. The CDR3 spans 16 residues.

This rearrangement joins TRBV14 to TRBJ1-2; D is uncertain. The length of the CDR3 is 13 residues. Trimming took off 4 bases at V and 2 bases at J, with 8 bases between the two ends. Germline assignment: CDR1 SGHDN and CDR2 FVKESK. In DNA, the CDR3 is TGTGCCAGCAGCCCCACAGCGAACTATGGCTACACCTTC. Its protein is CASSPTANYGYTF.

This clone was recorded once. The V call is TRBV7-8, the J call TRBJ2-6; D not resolved. CDR1 is SGHVS, CDR2 FQNEAQ, per germline. This CDR3 has 13 residues. V was cut by 5 bases and J by 5 bases, with 7 bases left in between. The DNA of the CDR3 is TGTGCCAGCAGCCAGGTCCGGGCCAACGTCCTGACTTTC. This encodes CASSQVRANVLTF.

The V call is TRBV5-4, the J call TRBJ1-2; D is unresolved. The CDR3 contains 17 residues. Germline-derived CDR1 and CDR2 are SGHNT and YYREEE (reference sequence). V lost 4 bases to trimming and J lost 6 bases, with 25 bases between them. The CDR3 protein is CASSRNLAGDPTDGYTF. In nucleotides, the CDR3 is TGTGCCAGCAGCCGGAATCTGGCAGGCGATCCTACCGATGGCTACACCTTC.

The rearrangement links TRBV10-3 to TRBJ2-1; a weak D match, TRBD2 (5 bases). The germline V and J ends were trimmed by 4 bases and 9 bases, with 7 bases remaining between them. Germline lookup yields CDR1 ENHRY and CDR2 SYGVKD. The CDR3 consists of 11 residues. DNA of the CDR3: TGTGCCATCAGTGGAGGAGGTGAGCAGTTCTTC. Translating it yields CAISGGGEQFF.

The chain employs TRBV4-3 and TRBJ2-2; 7 bases fit TRBD2. V trimming: 4 bases; J trimming: 6 bases; junction bases outside the gene matches: 8. The germline V gene encodes CDR1 LGHNA and CDR2 YSLEER. CDR3 size: 15 residues. The CDR3 bases are TGCGCCAGCAGCCCGCGGGAGATTGGCGCCGGGGAGCTGTTTTTT. This gives the protein CASSPREIGAGELFF.